This T cell receptor (beta chain) was identified during a study of shared clonotypes between healthy human individuals. Study findings and constraints: Collection of samples was limited to blood; tissue repertoires likely differ. Estimated richness values were generally larger in naive subsets than in memory subsets. Sharing of clonotypes among donors was expected to vary with sequencing depth.

The donors were all Caucasian adults (living in Nashville, Tennessee). Only in-frame clones appear in the TCRdb table, and some are missing; sequencing was by immunoSEQ multiplex PCR. The top ten hold more than 0.1% of the sample, which has 2 million to 2.5 million clones, approximately 95% seen once. About this clone: Its specificity is unknown.

The source is a man between 18 and 35 years old in good health. Sequencing input: naive CD4+ T cells sorted from blood. Subset noted: CD45RA+ positively selected.

The CDR3 sequence is CASTTLRGISGEAATGELFF. The CDR3 coding sequence is TGTGCCAGCACCACCCTAAGGGGCATCTCGGGAGAGGCGGCCACCGGGGAGCTGTTTTTT. The chain couples TRBV27 to TRBJ2-2, with D possibly matching TRBD2 (6 bases). Between the trimmed V and J ends, which lost 7 bases and 4 bases, there was a span of 31 bases. The V gene's germline CDR1 is MNHEY and CDR2 SMNVEV (reference sequence). CDR3 length: 20 residues.